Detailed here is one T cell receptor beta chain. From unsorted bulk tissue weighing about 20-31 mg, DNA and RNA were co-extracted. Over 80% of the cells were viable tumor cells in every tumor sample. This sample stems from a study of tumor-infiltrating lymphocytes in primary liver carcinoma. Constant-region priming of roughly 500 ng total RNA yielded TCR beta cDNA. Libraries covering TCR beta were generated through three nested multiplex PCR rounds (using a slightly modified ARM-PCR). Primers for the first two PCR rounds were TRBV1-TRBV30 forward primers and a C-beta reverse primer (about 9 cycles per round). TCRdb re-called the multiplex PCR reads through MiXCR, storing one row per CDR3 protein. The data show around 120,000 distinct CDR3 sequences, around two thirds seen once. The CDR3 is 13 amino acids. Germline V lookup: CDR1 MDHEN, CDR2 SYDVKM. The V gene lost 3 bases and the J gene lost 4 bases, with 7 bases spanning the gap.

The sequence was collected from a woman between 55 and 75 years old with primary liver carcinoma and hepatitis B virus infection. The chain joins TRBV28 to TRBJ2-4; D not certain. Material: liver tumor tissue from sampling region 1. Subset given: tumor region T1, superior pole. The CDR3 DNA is TGTGCCAGCAGTTTGTACAGTAAAAACATTCAGTACTTC. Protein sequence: CASSLYSKNIQYF.